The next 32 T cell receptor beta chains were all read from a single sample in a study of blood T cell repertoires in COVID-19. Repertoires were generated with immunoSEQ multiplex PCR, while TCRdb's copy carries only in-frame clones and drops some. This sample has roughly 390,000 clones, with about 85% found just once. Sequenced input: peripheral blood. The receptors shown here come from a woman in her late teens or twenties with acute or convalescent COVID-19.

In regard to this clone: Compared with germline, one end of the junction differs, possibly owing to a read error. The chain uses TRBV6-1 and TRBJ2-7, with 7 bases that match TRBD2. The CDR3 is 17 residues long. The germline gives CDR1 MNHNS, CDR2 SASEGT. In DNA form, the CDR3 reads TGTGCCAGCAGTAAAGCCCGAGGGCGGGGGAACTCCTACGAGCAGTACTTC. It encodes CASSKARGRGNSYEQYF.

DNA for the CDR3: TGTGCCAGCACCGGAGGACTAGCCATGGATACGCAGTATTTT. Protein sequence: CASTGGLAMDTQYF. The J gene is TRBJ2-3, the V gene TRBV28; 8 nucleotides match TRBD2. With 7 bases clipped from V and 6 bases from J, the junction kept 9 bases outside the gene matches. The CDR3 runs 14 residues. Per germline, CDR1 MDHEN and CDR2 SYDVKM.

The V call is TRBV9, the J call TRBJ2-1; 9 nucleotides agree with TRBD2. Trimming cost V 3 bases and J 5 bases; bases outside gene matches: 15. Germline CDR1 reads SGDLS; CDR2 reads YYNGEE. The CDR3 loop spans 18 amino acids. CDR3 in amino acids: CASSATGGGGRANNEQFF. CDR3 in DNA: TGTGCCAGCAGCGCCACAGGCGGGGGCGGGAGGGCGAACAATGAGCAGTTCTTC.

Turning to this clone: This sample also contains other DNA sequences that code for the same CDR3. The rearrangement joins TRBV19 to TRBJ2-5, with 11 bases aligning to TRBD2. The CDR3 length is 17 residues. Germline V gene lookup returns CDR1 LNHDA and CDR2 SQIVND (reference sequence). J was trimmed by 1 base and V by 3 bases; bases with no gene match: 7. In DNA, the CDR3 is TGTGCCAGTAGTATTGGCCCTAGCGGGAGGTTCCAAGAGACCCAGTACTTC. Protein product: CASSIGPSGRFQETQYF. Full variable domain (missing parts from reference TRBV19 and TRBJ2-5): DGGITQSPKYLFRKEGQNVTLSCEQNLNHDAMYWYRQDPGQGLRLIYYSQIVNDFQKGDIAEGYSVSREKKESFPLTVTSAQKNPTAFYLCASSIGPSGRFQETQYFGPGTRLLVL.

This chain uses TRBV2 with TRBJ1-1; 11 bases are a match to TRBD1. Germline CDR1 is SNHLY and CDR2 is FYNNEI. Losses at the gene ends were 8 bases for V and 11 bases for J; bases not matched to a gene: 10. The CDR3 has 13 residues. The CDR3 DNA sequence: TGTGCCAGCCTTGGACAGGGGGCCCTTCGGGCTTTCTTT. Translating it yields CASLGQGALRAFF.

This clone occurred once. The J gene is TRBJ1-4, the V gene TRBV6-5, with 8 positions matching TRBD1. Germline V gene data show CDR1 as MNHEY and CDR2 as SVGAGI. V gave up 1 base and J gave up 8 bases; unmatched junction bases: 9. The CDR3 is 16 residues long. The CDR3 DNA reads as TGTGCCAGCAGTTACTGGGGTGACAGGGGTCGGGAAAAACTGTTTTTT. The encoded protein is CASSYWGDRGREKLFF.

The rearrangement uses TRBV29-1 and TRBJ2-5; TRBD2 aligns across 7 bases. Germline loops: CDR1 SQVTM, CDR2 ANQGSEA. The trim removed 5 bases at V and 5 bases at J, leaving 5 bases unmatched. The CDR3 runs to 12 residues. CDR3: CSVPTSSETQYF. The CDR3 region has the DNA TGCAGCGTTCCGACTAGCAGCGAGACCCAGTACTTC.

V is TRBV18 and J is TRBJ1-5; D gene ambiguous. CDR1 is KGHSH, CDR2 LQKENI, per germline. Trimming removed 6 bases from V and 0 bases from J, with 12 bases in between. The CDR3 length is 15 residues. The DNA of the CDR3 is TGTGCCAGCTCGCCTCCCGGGAGTAGCAATCAGCCCCAGCATTTT. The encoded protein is CASSPPGSSNQPQHF.

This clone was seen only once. The CDR3 here is CASSFSYTSRSYEQYF. CDR3 sequence (DNA): TGTGCCAGCAGTTTCTCCTACACGTCTCGGAGCTACGAGCAGTACTTC. This chain connects TRBV28 to TRBJ2-7; D unresolved. Looked up from germline, CDR1 is MDHEN and CDR2 is SYDVKM. Trimming removed 3 bases at V and 3 bases at J, with 18 bases between. The CDR3 covers 16 residues.

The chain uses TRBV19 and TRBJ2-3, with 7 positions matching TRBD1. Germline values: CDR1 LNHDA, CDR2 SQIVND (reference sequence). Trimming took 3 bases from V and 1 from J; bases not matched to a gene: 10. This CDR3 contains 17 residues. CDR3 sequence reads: CASSIGGEGARTDTQYF. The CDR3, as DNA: TGTGCCAGTAGTATTGGGGGAGAGGGGGCCCGCACAGATACGCAGTATTTT.

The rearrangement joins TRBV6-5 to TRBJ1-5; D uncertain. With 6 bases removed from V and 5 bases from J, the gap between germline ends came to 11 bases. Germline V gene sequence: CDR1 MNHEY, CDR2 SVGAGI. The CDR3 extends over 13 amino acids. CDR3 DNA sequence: TGTGCCAGCAGCCCAGTGCCGTATCAGCCCCAGCATTTT. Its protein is CASSPVPYQPQHF.

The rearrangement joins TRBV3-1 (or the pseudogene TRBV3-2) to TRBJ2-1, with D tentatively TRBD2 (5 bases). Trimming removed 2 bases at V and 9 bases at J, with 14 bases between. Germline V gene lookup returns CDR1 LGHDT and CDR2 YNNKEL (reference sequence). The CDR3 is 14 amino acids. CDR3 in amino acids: CASSQRIGDTEQFF. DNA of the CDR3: TGTGCCAGCAGCCAACGGATCGGGGATACTGAGCAGTTCTTC.

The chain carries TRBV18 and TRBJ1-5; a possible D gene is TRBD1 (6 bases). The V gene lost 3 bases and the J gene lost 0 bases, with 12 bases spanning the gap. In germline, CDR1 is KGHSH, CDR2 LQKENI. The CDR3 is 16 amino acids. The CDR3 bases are TGTGCCAGCTCACCGACAGGCAGAGATAGCAATCAGCCCCAGCATTTT. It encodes CASSPTGRDSNQPQHF. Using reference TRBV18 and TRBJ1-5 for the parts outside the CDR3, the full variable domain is NAGVMQNPRHLVRRRGQEARLRCSPMKGHSHVYWYRQLPEEGLKFMVYLQKENIIDESGMPKERFSAEFPKEGPSILRIQQVVRGDSAAYFCASSPTGRDSNQPQHFGDGTRLSIL.

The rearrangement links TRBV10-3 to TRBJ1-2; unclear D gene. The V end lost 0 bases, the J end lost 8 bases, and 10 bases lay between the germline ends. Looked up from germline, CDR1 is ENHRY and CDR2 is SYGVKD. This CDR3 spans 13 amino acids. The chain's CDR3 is CAISESEGYGYTF. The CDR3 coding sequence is TGTGCCATCAGTGAGTCAGAGGGATACGGCTACACCTTC.

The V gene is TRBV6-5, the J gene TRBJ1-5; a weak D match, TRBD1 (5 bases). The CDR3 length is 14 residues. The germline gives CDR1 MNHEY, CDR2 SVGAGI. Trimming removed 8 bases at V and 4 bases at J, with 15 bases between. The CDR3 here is CASGGTGFNQPQHF. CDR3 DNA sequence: TGTGCCAGCGGCGGTACAGGCTTTAATCAGCCCCAGCATTTT.

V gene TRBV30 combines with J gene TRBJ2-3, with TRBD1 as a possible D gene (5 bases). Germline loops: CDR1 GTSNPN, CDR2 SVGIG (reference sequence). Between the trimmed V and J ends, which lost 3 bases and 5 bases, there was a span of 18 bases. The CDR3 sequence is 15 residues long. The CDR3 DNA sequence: TGTGCCTGGAGAGCCACAGGAGCCGTGGGAGATACGCAGTATTTT. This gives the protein CAWRATGAVGDTQYF.

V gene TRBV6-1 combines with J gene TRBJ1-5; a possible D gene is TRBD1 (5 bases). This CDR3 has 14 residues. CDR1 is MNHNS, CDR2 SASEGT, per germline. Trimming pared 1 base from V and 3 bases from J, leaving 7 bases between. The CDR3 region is CASSEDRNNQPQHF. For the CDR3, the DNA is TGTGCCAGCAGTGAAGACAGGAACAATCAGCCCCAGCATTTT.

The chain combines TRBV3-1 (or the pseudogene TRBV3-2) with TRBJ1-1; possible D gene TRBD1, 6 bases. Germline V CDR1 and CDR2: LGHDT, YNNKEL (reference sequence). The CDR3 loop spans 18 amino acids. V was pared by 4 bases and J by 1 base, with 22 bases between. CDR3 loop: CASSRGDRPYFGNTEAFF. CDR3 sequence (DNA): TGTGCCAGCAGCCGCGGAGACAGGCCATACTTTGGGAACACTGAAGCTTTCTTT.

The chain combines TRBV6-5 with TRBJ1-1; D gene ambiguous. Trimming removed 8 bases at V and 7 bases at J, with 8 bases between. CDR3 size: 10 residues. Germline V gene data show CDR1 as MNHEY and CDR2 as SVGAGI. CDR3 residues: CASSRFEAFF. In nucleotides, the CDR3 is TGTGCCAGCTCGCGGTTTGAAGCTTTCTTT.

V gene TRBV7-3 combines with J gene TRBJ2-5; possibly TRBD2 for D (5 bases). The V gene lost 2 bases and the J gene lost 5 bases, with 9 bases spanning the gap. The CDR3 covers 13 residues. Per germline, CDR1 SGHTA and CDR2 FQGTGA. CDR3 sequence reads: CASSLEGAETQYF. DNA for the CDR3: TGTGCCAGCAGCTTAGAGGGCGCGGAGACCCAGTACTTC.

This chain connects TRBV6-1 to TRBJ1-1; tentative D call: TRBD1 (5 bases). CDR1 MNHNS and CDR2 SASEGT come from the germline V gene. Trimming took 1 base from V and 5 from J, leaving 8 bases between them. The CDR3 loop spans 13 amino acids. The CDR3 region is CASSEGRDTEAFF. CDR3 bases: TGTGCCAGCAGTGAAGGCAGGGATACTGAAGCTTTCTTT.

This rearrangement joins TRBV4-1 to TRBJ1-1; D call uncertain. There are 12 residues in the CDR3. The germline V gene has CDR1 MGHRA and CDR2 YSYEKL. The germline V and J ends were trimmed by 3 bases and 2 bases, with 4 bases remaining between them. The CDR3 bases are TGCGCCAGCAGCCAGAGAAACACTGAAGCTTTCTTT. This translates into CASSQRNTEAFF.

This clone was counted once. The CDR3 loop is CASSVQPGVGEAFF. The CDR3 coding sequence is TGTGCCAGCAGTGTTCAGCCAGGGGTTGGGGAAGCTTTCTTT. The V gene is TRBV2, the J gene TRBJ1-1, with D maybe TRBD1 (6 bases). V was cut by 4 bases and J by 8 bases, with 17 bases left in between. There are 14 residues in the CDR3. Germline loops: CDR1 SNHLY, CDR2 FYNNEI. The full variable domain, completed using reference TRBV2 and TRBJ1-1, is EPEVTQTPSHQVTQMGQEVILRCVPISNHLYFYWYRQILGQKVEFLVSFYNNEISEKSEIFDDQFSVERPDGSNFTLKIRSTKLEDSAMYFCASSVQPGVGEAFFGQGTRLTVV.

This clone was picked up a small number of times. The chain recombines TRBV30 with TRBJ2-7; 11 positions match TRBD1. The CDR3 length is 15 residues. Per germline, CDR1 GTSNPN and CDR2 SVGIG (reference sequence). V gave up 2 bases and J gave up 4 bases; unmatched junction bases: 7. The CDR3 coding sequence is TGTGCCTGGAGTCTAGAACGGGACAGGGGGTACGAGCAGTACTTC. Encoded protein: CAWSLERDRGYEQYF.

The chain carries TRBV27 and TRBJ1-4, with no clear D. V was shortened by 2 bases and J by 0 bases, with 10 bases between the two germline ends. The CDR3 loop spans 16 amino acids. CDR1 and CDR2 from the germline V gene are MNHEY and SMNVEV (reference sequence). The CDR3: CASSLRWEATNEKLFF. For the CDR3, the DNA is TGTGCCAGCAGTTTACGCTGGGAGGCAACTAATGAAAAACTGTTTTTT.

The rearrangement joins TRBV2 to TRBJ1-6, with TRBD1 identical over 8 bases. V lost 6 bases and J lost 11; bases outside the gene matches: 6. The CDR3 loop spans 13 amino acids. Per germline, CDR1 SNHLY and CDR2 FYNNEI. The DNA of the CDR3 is TGTGCCAGCAGAGACAGGGGTTTTCCACCCCTCCACTTT. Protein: CASRDRGFPPLHF.

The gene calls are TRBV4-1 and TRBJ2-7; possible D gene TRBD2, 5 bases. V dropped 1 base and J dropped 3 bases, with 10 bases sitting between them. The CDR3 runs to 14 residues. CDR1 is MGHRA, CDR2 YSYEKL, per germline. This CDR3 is CASSQAEGSYEQYF. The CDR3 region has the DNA TGCGCCAGCAGCCAAGCGGAAGGGAGCTACGAGCAGTACTTC.

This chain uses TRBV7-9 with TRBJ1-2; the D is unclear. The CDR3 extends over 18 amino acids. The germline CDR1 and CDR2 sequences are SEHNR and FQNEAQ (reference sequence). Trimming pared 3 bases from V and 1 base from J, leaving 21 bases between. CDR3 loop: CASSFFPSWVQDNYGYTF. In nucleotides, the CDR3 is TGTGCCAGCAGCTTTTTCCCCTCTTGGGTCCAGGATAACTATGGCTACACCTTC.

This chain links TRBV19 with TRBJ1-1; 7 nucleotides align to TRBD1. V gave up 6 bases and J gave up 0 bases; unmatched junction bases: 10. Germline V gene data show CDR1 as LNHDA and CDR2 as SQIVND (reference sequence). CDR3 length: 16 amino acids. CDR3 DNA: TGTGCCAGTAGGGTGAGGGGGCGTTCCATGAACACTGAAGCTTTCTTT. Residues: CASRVRGRSMNTEAFF.

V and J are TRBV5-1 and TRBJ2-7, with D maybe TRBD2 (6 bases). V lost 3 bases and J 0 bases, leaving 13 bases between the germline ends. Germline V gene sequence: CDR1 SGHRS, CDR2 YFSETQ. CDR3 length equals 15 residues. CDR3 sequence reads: CASSSGDLPSYEQYF. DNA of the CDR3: TGCGCCAGCAGCTCGGGGGACTTGCCCTCCTACGAGCAGTACTTC.

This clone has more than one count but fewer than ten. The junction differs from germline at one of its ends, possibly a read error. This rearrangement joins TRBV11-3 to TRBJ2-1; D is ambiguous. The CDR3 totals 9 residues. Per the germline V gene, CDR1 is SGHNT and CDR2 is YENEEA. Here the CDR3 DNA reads TGTGCCAGCAGCTTGCGATCAATCTTC. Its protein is CASSLRSIF.

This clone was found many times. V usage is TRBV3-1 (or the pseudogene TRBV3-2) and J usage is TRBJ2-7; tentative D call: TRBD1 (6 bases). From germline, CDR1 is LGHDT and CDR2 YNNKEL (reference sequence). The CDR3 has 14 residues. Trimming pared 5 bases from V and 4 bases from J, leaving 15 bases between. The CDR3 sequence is CASSFAGTIYEQYF. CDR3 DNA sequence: TGTGCCAGCAGCTTCGCCGGGACAATATACGAGCAGTACTTC.